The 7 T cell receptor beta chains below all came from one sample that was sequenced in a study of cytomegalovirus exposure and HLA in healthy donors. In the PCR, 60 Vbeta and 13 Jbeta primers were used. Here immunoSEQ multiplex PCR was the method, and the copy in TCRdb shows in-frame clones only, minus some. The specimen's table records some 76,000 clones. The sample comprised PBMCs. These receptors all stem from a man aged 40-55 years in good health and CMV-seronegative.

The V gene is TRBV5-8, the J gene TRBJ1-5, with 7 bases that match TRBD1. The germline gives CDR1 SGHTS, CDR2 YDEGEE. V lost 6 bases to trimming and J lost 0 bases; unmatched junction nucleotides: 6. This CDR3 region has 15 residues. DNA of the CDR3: TGTGCCAGCACCAGGGGGACAGATAGCAATCAGCCCCAGCATTTT. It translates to CASTRGTDSNQPQHF.

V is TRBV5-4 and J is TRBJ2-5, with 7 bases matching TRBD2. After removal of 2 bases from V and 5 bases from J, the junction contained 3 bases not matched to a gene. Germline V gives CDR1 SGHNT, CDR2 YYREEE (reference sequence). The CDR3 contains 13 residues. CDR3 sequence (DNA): TGTGCCAGCAGCTTACGGGGGGAGGAGACCCAGTACTTC. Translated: CASSLRGEETQYF. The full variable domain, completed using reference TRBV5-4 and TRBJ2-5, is ETGVTQSPTHLIKTRGQQVTLRCSSQSGHNTVSWYQQALGQGPQFIFQYYREEENGRGNFPPRFSGLQFPNYSSELNVNALELDDSALYLCASSLRGEETQYFGPGTRLLVL.

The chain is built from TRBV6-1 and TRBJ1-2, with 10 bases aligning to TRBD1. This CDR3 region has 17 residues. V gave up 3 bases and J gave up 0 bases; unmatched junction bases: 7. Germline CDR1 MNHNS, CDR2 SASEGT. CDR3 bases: TGTGCCAGCAGTGACAGGGGACAGGGGTTCTCTAACTATGGCTACACCTTC. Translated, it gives CASSDRGQGFSNYGYTF.

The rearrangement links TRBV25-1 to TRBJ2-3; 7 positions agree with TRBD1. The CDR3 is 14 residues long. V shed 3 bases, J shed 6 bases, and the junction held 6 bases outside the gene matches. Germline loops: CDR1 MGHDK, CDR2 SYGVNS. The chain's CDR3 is CASSETGPRDTQYF. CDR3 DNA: TGTGCCAGCAGTGAGACAGGGCCCAGGGATACGCAGTATTTT.

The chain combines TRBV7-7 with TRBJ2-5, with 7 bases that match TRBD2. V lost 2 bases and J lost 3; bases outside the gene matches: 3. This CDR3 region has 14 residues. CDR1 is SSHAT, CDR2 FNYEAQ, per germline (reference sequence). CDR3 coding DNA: TGTGCCAGCAGCTTACAGCTAGCGGAAGAGACCCAGTACTTC. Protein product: CASSLQLAEETQYF.

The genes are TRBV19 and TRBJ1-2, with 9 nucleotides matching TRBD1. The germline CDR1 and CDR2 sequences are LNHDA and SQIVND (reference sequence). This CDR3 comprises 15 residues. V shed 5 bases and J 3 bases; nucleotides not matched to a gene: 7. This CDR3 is CASSDRGQGDYGYTF. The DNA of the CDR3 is TGTGCCAGTAGTGACCGGGGACAGGGTGACTATGGCTACACCTTC.

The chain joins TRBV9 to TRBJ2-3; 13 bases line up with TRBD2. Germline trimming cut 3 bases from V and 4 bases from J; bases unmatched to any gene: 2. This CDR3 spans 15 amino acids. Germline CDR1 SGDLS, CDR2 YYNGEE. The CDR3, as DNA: TGTGCCAGCAGCGCTACTAGCGGGAGGGCAGATACGCAGTATTTT. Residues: CASSATSGRADTQYF.